What follows are 30 T cell receptor beta chains derived from one specimen sequenced in a study of blood T cells in healthy people across ages. A second PCR of about 6 to 11 cycles used a sample-barcoded 5' primer and a J-beta primer mix. TCRdb used MiXCR to reprocess the 5' RACE reads, holding one entry per CDR3 protein. The table lists about 650,000 distinct CDR3 sequences, 52% of them singletons. Sequences were obtained from blood. The receptors derive from a woman of 80 years or more in good health.

This clonotype was detected ten times or more. The J gene is TRBJ2-1, the V gene TRBV7-9; no clear D. This CDR3 contains 12 residues. V was pared by 5 bases and J by 1 base, with 3 bases between. Germline-derived CDR1 and CDR2 are SEHNR and FQNEAQ (reference sequence). CDR3 coding DNA: TGTGCCAGCAGCAAGTCCTACAATGAGCAGTTCTTC. Amino acids: CASSKSYNEQFF.

This clonotype was counted a few times. The chain links TRBV7-2 to TRBJ2-1; D perhaps matches TRBD2 (5 bases). The DNA end is a closer match to TRBJ2-7, so the J assignment may be wrong. This CDR3 region has 15 residues. CDR1 and CDR2 (germline): SGHTA, FQGNSA. The CDR3 DNA follows: TGTGCCAGCAGTATTAGCGTGAGCTCCTACAATGAGCAGTACTTC. Protein product: CASSISVSSYNEQYF.

This clonotype was seen once. V and J are TRBV12-3 or TRBV12-4 and TRBJ1-2, with TRBD1 as a possible D gene (5 bases). V was pared by 2 bases and J by 8 bases, with 12 bases between. The CDR3 is 13 residues long. CDR3 coding DNA: TGTGCCAGCAGTTTACCCGACAGTTCCGGCTACACCTTC. As protein: CASSLPDSSGYTF.

This chain uses TRBV6-1 with TRBJ2-5; TRBD2 might be the D (6 bases). The CDR3 extends over 15 amino acids. Germline lookup yields CDR1 MNHNS and CDR2 SASEGT. The V end was cut by 4 bases, the J end by 11 bases, with 23 bases between. CDR3 amino acids: CASSGAVGGSYEQYF. CDR3 in DNA: TGTGCCAGCAGTGGAGCGGTCGGGGGTTCCTATGAGCAGTACTTC.

The chain employs TRBV4-1 and TRBJ2-4; D is uncertain. The length of the CDR3 is 17 residues. Trimming took off 5 bases at V and 0 bases at J, with 17 bases between the two ends. Germline V gene data show CDR1 as MGHRA and CDR2 as YSYEKL. The CDR3 loop is CASSIRAPSLAKNIQYF. Here the CDR3 DNA reads TGCGCCAGCAGCATCCGGGCCCCTTCTCTAGCCAAAAACATTCAGTACTTC.

The V call is TRBV4-3, the J call TRBJ2-3; 9 bases are shared with TRBD1. Germline V CDR1 and CDR2: LGHNA, YSLEER. This CDR3 spans 17 amino acids. After removal of 6 bases from V and 1 base from J, the junction contained 11 bases not matched to a gene. The CDR3: CASSPFTGGSGTDTQYF. In DNA form, the CDR3 reads TGCGCCAGCAGTCCTTTTACAGGGGGCTCCGGCACAGATACGCAGTATTTT.

The chain has TRBV3-1 and TRBJ1-1; perhaps TRBD1 as D (6 bases). The CDR3 has 13 amino acids. The V gene lost 6 bases and the J gene lost 1 base, with 9 bases spanning the gap. From germline, CDR1 is LGHDT and CDR2 YNNKEL (reference sequence). CDR3 amino acids: CASRVQGNTEAFF. CDR3 DNA: TGTGCCAGCAGGGTACAGGGGAACACTGAAGCTTTCTTT.

This clonotype occurred many times. The chain employs TRBV20-1 and TRBJ2-6; the D gene is possibly TRBD2 (5 bases). V lost 5 bases to trimming and J lost 1 base, with 6 bases between them. CDR1 and CDR2 (germline): DFQATT, SNEGSKA (reference sequence). The CDR3 extends over 13 amino acids. CDR3 amino acids: CSAGESGANVLTF. The CDR3, as DNA: TGCAGTGCTGGGGAGTCTGGGGCCAACGTCCTGACTTTC.

V and J are TRBV30 and TRBJ2-2; unclear D gene. CDR1 GTSNPN and CDR2 SVGIG come from the germline V gene (reference sequence). Trimming stripped 7 bases from V and 2 bases from J, with 20 bases between. This CDR3 comprises 16 residues. The CDR3 protein is CAYQKGGFKNTGELFF. The CDR3 DNA follows: TGTGCCTACCAAAAGGGCGGTTTTAAAAACACCGGGGAGCTGTTTTTT.

This clonotype occurred a few times. V gene TRBV20-1 combines with J gene TRBJ2-1, with a tentative D call TRBD2 (7 bases). The germline V and J ends were trimmed by 0 bases and 0 bases, with 15 bases remaining between them. From germline, CDR1 is DFQATT and CDR2 SNEGSKA (reference sequence). The CDR3 contains 17 residues. In nucleotides, the CDR3 is TGCAGTGCTAGAGATGCGGGGGCGAGGGGCTCCTACAATGAGCAGTTCTTC. Its protein product is CSARDAGARGSYNEQFF.

Turning to this clonotype: It may be a read error: a sequence one base away is much more abundant. The chain links TRBV28 to TRBJ2-4; 7 nucleotides align to TRBD1. Per the germline V gene, CDR1 is MDHEN and CDR2 is SYDVKM. CDR3 length equals 15 residues. The CDR3 bases are TGTGCCAGCAGCCCCCTACAGGGGTCCAAAAACATTCAGGACTTC. Encoded protein: CASSPLQGSKNIQDF.

Details on this clonotype: Since a much larger clone is just one base distant, this may be a read error. This rearrangement joins TRBV4-1 to TRBJ2-1; 10 positions agree with TRBD2. This CDR3 region has 18 residues. The junction had 25 bases not matched to a gene; V was cut back by 10 bases and J by 10 bases. Germline V gives CDR1 MGHRA, CDR2 YSYEKL. In DNA, the CDR3 is TGCGCCACCCAGTCAGTTGTCCTAGCGGGGGCGTCCGGGCAGGAGCAGTTCTTC. Translating gives CATQSVVLAGASGQEQFF.

The chain has TRBV12-3 or TRBV12-4 and TRBJ2-1; TRBD2 matches at 13 bases. The CDR3 consists of 15 residues. V shed 6 bases and J 8 bases; nucleotides not matched to a gene: 7. The CDR3: CASRKTSGGTYEQFF. In nucleotides, the CDR3 is TGTGCCAGCAGAAAGACTAGCGGGGGGACCTATGAGCAGTTCTTC.

V and J are TRBV20-1 and TRBJ2-4; TRBD1 matches 8 bases. The J call is in doubt because the DNA end fits TRBJ2-7 better. This CDR3 spans 12 amino acids. In germline, CDR1 is DFQATT, CDR2 SNEGSKA (reference sequence). The CDR3 sequence: CSAGQGQYEQYF. For the CDR3, the DNA is TGCAGTGCCGGACAGGGACAATACGAGCAGTACTTC.

The CDR3: CSAPGSLGFRYGYTF. The DNA for the CDR3 is TGCAGTGCTCCAGGGTCTCTTGGGTTTCGGTATGGCTACACCTTC. This chain joins TRBV20-1 and TRBJ1-2, with a possible D match to TRBD1 (5 bases). V shed 5 bases and J shed 5 bases, with 21 bases lying between them. The CDR3 contains 15 residues. Germline V gene sequence: CDR1 DFQATT, CDR2 SNEGSKA (reference sequence).

This clonotype came up many times. V and J are TRBV6-6 and TRBJ2-3; 8 bases are a match to TRBD2. CDR1 is MNHNY, CDR2 SVGAGI, per germline (reference sequence). This CDR3 comprises 13 residues. Unmatched junction bases numbered 1, after V lost 6 bases and J lost 2 bases. The CDR3 loop is CASRTSDTDTQYF. CDR3 DNA sequence: TGTGCCAGCAGGACTAGCGACACAGATACGCAGTATTTT.

V usage is TRBV30 and J usage is TRBJ1-1; D gene unclear. V shed 2 bases and J shed 2 bases, with 6 bases lying between them. Per the germline V gene, CDR1 is GTSNPN and CDR2 is SVGIG (reference sequence). The CDR3 runs to 12 residues. Here the CDR3 reads CAWSIFNTEAFF. The CDR3 bases are TGTGCCTGGAGTATTTTTAACACTGAAGCTTTCTTT.

This clonotype has ten or more counts. The V call is TRBV7-3, the J call TRBJ2-1; D not certain. Germline CDR1 is SGHTA and CDR2 is FQGTGA. The CDR3 totals 13 residues. Deletions cut 5 bases from V and 5 bases from J, with 10 bases between. CDR3 sequence: CASSAYYDNEQFF. The CDR3 nucleotides are TGTGCCAGCAGCGCCTACTACGACAATGAGCAGTTCTTC.

This clonotype appeared a single time. This chain uses TRBV5-1 with TRBJ1-5; D is unclear. CDR1 and CDR2 from the germline V gene are SGHRS and YFSETQ. The germline V and J ends were trimmed by 1 base and 6 bases, with 8 bases remaining between them. The CDR3 has 13 residues. The CDR3 DNA reads TGCGCCAGCAGCTTGATGCGAGGTCAGCCCCAGCATTTT. Protein sequence: CASSLMRGQPQHF.

In regard to this clonotype: Possible read error: a much larger clone is one base away. The J gene is TRBJ2-3, the V gene TRBV5-6; 10 nucleotides align to TRBD2. The CDR3 loop spans 16 amino acids. CDR1 SGHDT and CDR2 YYEEEE come from the germline V gene. The chain's CDR3 is CASSLGLAGATRTRYF. Written as DNA, the CDR3 is TGTGCCAGCAGCTTGGGCCTAGCGGGAGCGACGCGTACGCGGTATTTT.

This clonotype was seen more than once but under ten times. This chain joins TRBV6-5 and TRBJ2-6; 7 positions agree with TRBD1. Unmatched junction bases numbered 11, after V lost 4 bases and J lost 2 bases. CDR1 is MNHEY, CDR2 SVGAGI, per germline. The CDR3 length is 18 residues. The CDR3 is CASSWYRGRLTGANVLTF. As DNA, the CDR3 is TGTGCCAGCAGTTGGTACAGGGGACGCCTCACTGGGGCCAACGTCCTGACTTTC.

This clonotype was recorded many times. The rearrangement joins TRBV29-1 to TRBJ2-3; D not resolved. CDR3 size: 11 residues. V was clipped by 3 bases and J by 8 bases, with 9 bases between them. Germline CDR1 SQVTM, CDR2 ANQGSEA. In DNA, the CDR3 is TGCAGCGTTGAGGATCCCCTTACGCAGTATTTT. This encodes CSVEDPLTQYF.

Notes on this clonotype: A much larger clone is a single base away; this may be a read error. The chain uses TRBV30 and TRBJ2-1; possible D gene TRBD2, 5 bases. This CDR3 has 14 residues. Looked up from germline, CDR1 is GTSNPN and CDR2 is SVGIG (reference sequence). CDR3: CAWSGGVSYNERFF. The CDR3 DNA reads as TGTGCCTGGAGTGGGGGAGTCAGCTACAATGAGCGGTTCTTC.

The chain joins TRBV25-1 to TRBJ2-4; D unresolved. The closer fit of TRBJ2-7 to the DNA end suggests the J call may be wrong. CDR3 length: 13 residues. Germline V gene sequence: CDR1 MGHDK, CDR2 SYGVNS. CDR3 nucleotide sequence: TGTGCCAGCAGTGGAACCTTCAGATACGAGCAGTACTTC. Translating it yields CASSGTFRYEQYF.

The gene calls are TRBV2 and TRBJ1-5; D is perhaps TRBD1 (5 bases). This CDR3 spans 17 amino acids. Trimming cost V 7 bases and J 0 bases, with 19 bases left between them. From germline, CDR1 is SNHLY and CDR2 FYNNEI. Written as DNA, the CDR3 is TGTGCCAGCACGGCCCTTGGGGGGGGTGGTAGCAATCAGCCCCAGCATTTT. Its translation is CASTALGGGGSNQPQHF.

The chain combines TRBV2 with TRBJ1-2; a possible D gene is TRBD1 (5 bases). Trimming shortened V by 0 bases and J by 2 bases, and 10 bases separated the two germline ends. Germline V gene lookup returns CDR1 SNHLY and CDR2 FYNNEI. This CDR3 spans 15 amino acids. CDR3 sequence reads: CASSEAPGQNYGYTF. In DNA form, the CDR3 reads TGTGCCAGCAGTGAAGCACCAGGGCAGAACTATGGCTACACCTTC. The variable domain in full, with the rest retrieved from reference TRBV2 and TRBJ1-2, is EPEVTQTPSHQVTQMGQEVILRCVPISNHLYFYWYRQILGQKVEFLVSFYNNEISEKSEIFDDQFSVERPDGSNFTLKIRSTKLEDSAMYFCASSEAPGQNYGYTFGSGTRLTVV.

There are a few counts of this clonotype. V gene TRBV20-1 combines with J gene TRBJ2-3, with D possibly matching TRBD2 (5 bases). This CDR3 contains 15 residues. The germline CDR1 and CDR2 sequences are DFQATT and SNEGSKA (reference sequence). V lost 3 bases and J 0 bases, leaving 13 bases between the germline ends. The CDR3 bases are TGCAGTGCTAGTCATTCCGGGATCAGCACAGATACGCAGTATTTT. Translation gives CSASHSGISTDTQYF.

The chain carries TRBV6-5 and TRBJ2-7, with 12 bases fitting TRBD2. The CDR3 runs 16 residues. With V trimmed by 5 bases and J by 0 bases, 5 bases remained unmatched. Looked up from germline, CDR1 is MNHEY and CDR2 is SVGAGI. CDR3 loop: CASSRSTSGSSYEQYF. CDR3 sequence (DNA): TGTGCCAGCAGTCGCTCGACTAGCGGGAGCTCCTACGAGCAGTACTTC.

The chain uses TRBV28 and TRBJ2-2; D possibly corresponds to TRBD2 (5 bases). Trimming took off 7 bases at V and 1 base at J, with 10 bases between the two ends. Germline CDR1 MDHEN, CDR2 SYDVKM. The CDR3 runs 14 residues. In DNA, the CDR3 is TGTGCCAGCACGAGGACTGGGAACACCGGGGAGCTGTTTTTT. It encodes CASTRTGNTGELFF.

Turning to this clonotype: A much larger clone lies one base from this, so it may be a read error. The chain combines TRBV29-1 with TRBJ2-4; 8 positions match TRBD2. V lost 4 bases to trimming and J lost 0 bases; unmatched junction nucleotides: 11. Germline CDR1 reads SQVTM; CDR2 reads ANQGSEA. The CDR3 is 17 residues long. The chain's CDR3 is CSVAGGVGLPAKNIQYF. In DNA, the CDR3 is TGCAGCGTTGCCGGGGGGGTAGGGTTACCAGCCAAAAACATTCAGTACTTC.